Below, 10 T cell receptor beta chains from the same sample are listed, as sequenced in a study of T-cell memory formation after mild COVID-19. A single record per CDR3 protein comes from TCRdb applying MiXCR to the 5' RACE reads. Counted here are approximately 210,000 distinct CDR3 sequences, around 16% occurring once; the ten biggest clones make up 2.4%. Sequencing was performed on PBMCs or a T cell subset sorted from them (not recorded which). The receptors originated from an adult woman who had mild COVID-19 (a few samples of this study predate the infection). Cell type and time point are not known.

This clonotype came up a few times. This rearrangement joins TRBV28 to TRBJ2-7; possibly TRBD2 for D (5 bases). The CDR3 length is 12 residues. V shed 3 bases and J shed 6 bases, with 9 bases lying between them. Germline V gene lookup returns CDR1 MDHEN and CDR2 SYDVKM. In DNA, the CDR3 is TGTGCCAGCAGTTTCGGGGTTTCCGAGCAGTACTTC. It yields the protein CASSFGVSEQYF. Variable domain in full (rest from reference TRBV28 and TRBJ2-7): DVKVTQSSRYLVKRTGEKVFLECVQDMDHENMFWYRQDPGLGLRLIYFSYDVKMKEKGDIPEGYSVSREKKERFSLILESASTNQTSMYLCASSFGVSEQYFGPGTRLTVT.

About this clonotype itself: At one boundary the junction diverges from the germline segment, which might be a read error. CDR3 loop: CSAVWGLSSYEQYF. The CDR3 nucleotides read TGCAGCGCCGTCTGGGGCCTGAGCTCCTATGAGCAGTACTTC. The chain links TRBV29-1 to TRBJ2-7, with D maybe TRBD1 (5 bases). The CDR3 runs to 14 residues. From germline, CDR1 is SQVTM and CDR2 ANQGSEA.

This clonotype was seen only a few times. The chain employs TRBV5-1 and TRBJ2-5, with 13 bases that match TRBD2. V lost 4 bases, J lost 5 bases, and 11 bases stayed unmatched. The germline gives CDR1 SGHRS, CDR2 YFSETQ. The CDR3 loop spans 17 amino acids. CDR3 in amino acids: CASSPVLTSGRKETQYF. The CDR3 DNA sequence: TGCGCCAGCAGCCCGGTTCTGACTAGCGGGAGGAAGGAGACCCAGTACTTC.

The chain couples TRBV5-1 to TRBJ1-2; D uncertain. V lost 9 bases and J lost 4, with 10 bases in between. Germline assignment: CDR1 SGHRS and CDR2 YFSETQ. The CDR3 is 11 residues long. The CDR3 protein is CATPRLYGYTF. The CDR3 bases are TGCGCCACCCCGAGACTCTATGGCTACACCTTC.

The sample holds a few counts of this clonotype. The genes are TRBV9 and TRBJ2-7; a possible D gene is TRBD1 (6 bases). This CDR3 is built from 13 residues. CDR1 is SGDLS and CDR2 is YYNGEE in the germline V gene. V lost 3 bases and J 1 base, leaving 8 bases between the germline ends. The CDR3 coding sequence is TGTGCCAGCAGCGAGGACAGTTCCTACGAGCAGTACTTC. It codes for CASSEDSSYEQYF.

This clonotype came up a few times. The gene calls are TRBV18 and TRBJ1-1; D uncertain. The V end lost 5 bases, the J end lost 0 bases, and 7 bases lay between the germline ends. CDR3 length: 13 amino acids. Germline assignment: CDR1 KGHSH and CDR2 LQKENI. The CDR3 coding sequence is TGTGCCAGCTCAGGACGTATGAACACTGAAGCTTTCTTT. Protein sequence: CASSGRMNTEAFF.

This clonotype was seen a handful of times. The V gene is TRBV4-3, the J gene TRBJ2-7, with 9 nucleotides matching TRBD2. This CDR3 comprises 16 residues. J lost 2 bases, V lost 4 bases, and 9 bases had no gene match. Germline CDR1 and CDR2: LGHNA and YSLEER. The CDR3: CASSPIAASGTYEQYF. In nucleotides, the CDR3 is TGCGCCAGCAGCCCAATCGCGGCTAGCGGGACCTACGAGCAGTACTTC.

The J gene is TRBJ2-5, the V gene TRBV11-2; tentatively, D is TRBD2 (5 bases). CDR1 and CDR2 from the germline V gene are SGHAT and FQNNGV. V was cut by 5 bases and J by 5 bases, with 18 bases left in between. CDR3 size: 15 residues. The CDR3 spells CASSRVRGRGETQYF. The DNA of the CDR3 is TGTGCCAGCAGCCGAGTCAGAGGACGCGGGGAGACCCAGTACTTC.

This clonotype was counted between two and nine times. The rearrangement uses TRBV5-1 and TRBJ2-3; D is ambiguous. Germline assignment: CDR1 SGHRS and CDR2 YFSETQ. Trimming took 0 bases from V and 1 from J, leaving 9 bases between them. CDR3 size: 15 residues. CDR3: CASSLAPLGTDTQYF. CDR3 DNA sequence: TGCGCCAGCAGCTTGGCACCGCTCGGCACAGATACGCAGTATTTT. The variable domain in full, completed from reference TRBV5-1 and TRBJ2-3, reads KAGVTQTPRYLIKTRGQQVTLSCSPISGHRSVSWYQQTPGQGLQFLFEYFSETQRNKGNFPGRFSGRQFSNSRSEMNVSTLELGDSALYLCASSLAPLGTDTQYFGPGTRLTVL.

This clonotype has at least ten counts. This chain uses TRBV12-3 or TRBV12-4 with TRBJ2-7; 9 bases fit TRBD2. The CDR3 is 14 amino acids. Trimming at V came to 7 bases and at J to 2 bases, leaving 6 bases not matched to a gene. CDR3 DNA: TGTGCCAGCACCCCGGGCGGGAGGGCCTACGAGCAGTACTTC. This sequence encodes CASTPGGRAYEQYF.